What follows are 3 T cell receptor beta chains derived from one specimen sequenced in a study of T-cell reconstitution after alpha-beta-depleted transplantation in children. It was with unique molecular identifiers that the TCRbeta library was prepared. TCRdb independently ran MiXCR on the PCR reads; one entry per CDR3 protein. The sample shows more than 60,000 distinct CDR3 sequences, 6% to 8.5% of them seen only once. The specimen comprised PBMCs from the stem cell graft donor, sampled from the stem cell graft. All receptors derive from a human donor who donated a stem cell graft to a child with acute lymphoblastic leukemia.

Many counts were recorded for this clonotype. The chain couples TRBV20-1 to TRBJ1-2, with D possibly being TRBD1 (5 bases). Looked up from germline, CDR1 is DFQATT and CDR2 is SNEGSKA (reference sequence). Trimming took 5 bases from V and 1 from J, leaving 11 bases between them. The CDR3 has 13 residues. DNA for the CDR3: TGCAGTGCTTCCGGGACGGATAACTATGGCTACACCTTC. The encoded protein is CSASGTDNYGYTF.

This clonotype was counted ten times or more. The chain is built from TRBV27 and TRBJ2-5; 9 bases agree with TRBD2. CDR1 is MNHEY, CDR2 SMNVEV, per germline (reference sequence). With 2 bases clipped from V and 5 bases from J, the junction kept 6 bases outside the gene matches. This CDR3 is built from 15 residues. CDR3 in amino acids: CASSLLAGSGETQYF. In DNA form, the CDR3 reads TGTGCCAGCAGTTTACTAGCGGGGAGTGGGGAGACCCAGTACTTC.

This clonotype was picked up many times. This sequence joins TRBV4-2 and TRBJ2-5; D is uncertain. Germline loops: CDR1 LGHNA, CDR2 YNFKEQ. Trimming left V 0 bases short and J 2 bases short, with 19 bases between. This CDR3 is built from 18 residues. This CDR3 is CASSQDPRIGGQQETQYF. The CDR3 nucleotides read TGTGCCAGCAGCCAAGATCCTCGGATCGGTGGGCAGCAAGAGACCCAGTACTTC.